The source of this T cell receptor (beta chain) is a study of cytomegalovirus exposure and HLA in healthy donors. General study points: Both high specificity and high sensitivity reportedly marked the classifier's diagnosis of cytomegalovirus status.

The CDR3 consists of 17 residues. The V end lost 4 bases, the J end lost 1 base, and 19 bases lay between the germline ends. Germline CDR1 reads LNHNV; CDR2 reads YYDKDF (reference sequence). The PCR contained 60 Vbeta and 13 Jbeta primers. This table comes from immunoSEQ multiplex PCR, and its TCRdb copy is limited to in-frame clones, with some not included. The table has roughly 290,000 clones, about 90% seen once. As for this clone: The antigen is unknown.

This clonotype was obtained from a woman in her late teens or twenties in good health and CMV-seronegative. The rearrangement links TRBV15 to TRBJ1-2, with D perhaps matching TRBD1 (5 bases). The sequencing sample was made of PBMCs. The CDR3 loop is CATSTETAPGLNYGYTF. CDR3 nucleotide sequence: TGTGCCACCAGCACAGAAACCGCACCGGGACTTAACTATGGCTACACCTTC.